Only one count was recorded for the clone carrying this T cell receptor (beta chain). The record originates from a study of blood T cells in healthy people across ages. Study-wide background: Per two T cells, template switching captured roughly one barcoded beta molecule.

The CDR3 spans 17 residues. V dropped 2 bases and J dropped 3; count of bases not matched to a gene: 8. Germline V CDR1 and CDR2: SGHTA, FQGNSA. The authors ran a second PCR of roughly 6 to 11 cycles using a sample-barcoded 5' primer and a J-beta primer mix. TCRdb used MiXCR to reprocess the 5' RACE reads, holding one entry per CDR3 protein. The sample yields 1.5 million to 2 million distinct CDR3 sequences, around 48% seen once. V usage is TRBV7-2 and J usage is TRBJ2-3; TRBD1 agrees at 10 bases. The source of this sequence is a woman in her thirties or forties in good health. Specimen: blood. Written as DNA, the CDR3 is TGTGCCAGCAGCTTACCGGGACAGGGGATTGTGACAGATACGCAGTATTTT. Amino acids: CASSLPGQGIVTDTQYF.